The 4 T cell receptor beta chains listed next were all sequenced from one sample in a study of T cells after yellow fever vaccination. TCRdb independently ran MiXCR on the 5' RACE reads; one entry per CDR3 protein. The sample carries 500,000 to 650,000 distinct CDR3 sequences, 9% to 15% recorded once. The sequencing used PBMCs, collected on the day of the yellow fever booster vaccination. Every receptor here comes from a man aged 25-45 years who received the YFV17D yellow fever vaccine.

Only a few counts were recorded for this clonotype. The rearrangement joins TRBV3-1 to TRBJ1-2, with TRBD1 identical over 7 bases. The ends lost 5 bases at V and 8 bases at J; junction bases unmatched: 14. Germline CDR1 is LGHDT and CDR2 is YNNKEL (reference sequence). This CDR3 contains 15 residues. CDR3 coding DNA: TGTGCCAGCAGCTCCCGACAGGGTCGCTCGTGGGGCTACACCTTC. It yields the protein CASSSRQGRSWGYTF.

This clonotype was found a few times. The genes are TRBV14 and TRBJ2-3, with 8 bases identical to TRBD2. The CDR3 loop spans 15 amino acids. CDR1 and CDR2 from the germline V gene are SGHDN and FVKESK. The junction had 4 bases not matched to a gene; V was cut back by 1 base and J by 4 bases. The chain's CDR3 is CASSQVRGLADTQYF. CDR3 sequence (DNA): TGTGCCAGCAGCCAAGTAAGGGGACTAGCAGATACGCAGTATTTT.

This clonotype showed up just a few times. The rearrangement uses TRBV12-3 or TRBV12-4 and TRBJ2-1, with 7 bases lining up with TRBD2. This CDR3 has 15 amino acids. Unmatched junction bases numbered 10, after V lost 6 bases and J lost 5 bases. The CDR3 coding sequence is TGTGCCAGCAGGCGGACTAGTGGGTCACACAATGAGCAGTTCTTC. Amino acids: CASRRTSGSHNEQFF.

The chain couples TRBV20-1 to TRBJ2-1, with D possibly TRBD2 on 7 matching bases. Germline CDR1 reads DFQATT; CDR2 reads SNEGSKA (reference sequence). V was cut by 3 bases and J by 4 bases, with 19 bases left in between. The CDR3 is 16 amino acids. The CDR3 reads CSARTGSASGYNEQFF. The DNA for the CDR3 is TGCAGTGCTAGGACAGGTTCGGCTAGCGGATACAATGAGCAGTTCTTC.